This T cell receptor (beta chain) was captured in a study of T cell responses to AZD1222 COVID-19 vaccine (dated by TCRdb to the early 2020s). For context, the study as a whole: A total of around 240 trial participants underwent TCR sequencing, of whom 200 to 220 had received two doses of AZD1222 and approximately 26 had received two doses of the MenACWY control vaccine. Trial participants were enrolled by age into subgroups of 18-55, 56-69 and 70-plus years, and 148, 28 and 57 TCR-sequenced participants, respectively, were included in these subgroups.

Note on this clone: Its antigen target is currently unknown. Qualities for individual bases were not recorded, and no much larger clone is one base off.

The sample's time point label, in plain terms: about 28 days (+/-7) after the second vaccine dose. AZD1222 recipients with second doses at about 4 weeks or about 12 weeks were pooled, because spike-specific TCR depth and breadth did not differ between schedules. Samples from vaccinated people were obtained from the UK trials COV001 and COV002, which included a single-blind randomized controlled phase 2/3 trial of AZD1222 (ChAdOx1 nCoV-19) in healthy adults. For TCRbeta chain sequencing, PBMC samples from trial participants were taken at day 0 and at day 28 after the second dose. CDR1 ENHRY and CDR2 SYGVKD were looked up in the germline V gene. V is clipped by 6 bases and J by 7 bases, and the sequence between their germline boundaries is 16 bases long. The CDR3 starts with the cysteine, ends with the phenylalanine, and has 13 residues. Left in the record is the CDR3 DNA by itself, 39 bases read in frame from the first base.

The CDR3 regions of human TCRbeta chains were analyzed by immunosequencing. The published analysis was carried out like this. Repertoire TCRs were checked for matches against a reference library of SARS-CoV-2-specific TCRs that had been generated using the MIRA antigen-specificity platform. Breadth meant the fraction of unique TCRs that were SARS-CoV-2-associated, whereas depth meant the fraction of total T cells that were SARS-CoV-2-associated. Using the MIRA data, each spike-specific TCR was assigned both to the spike region to which the TCR was reactive and to a CD4 or CD8 class. Log10-transformed breadth and depth values were compared by one-way ANOVA with Sidak's multiple comparisons tests. Here the immuneACCESS table is served through TCRdb, limited to in-frame sequences with V and J called. Missing clones are a known gap in these copies; in checked studies unresolved V genes cover under half, and the rest lacks a known reason. For V, J and clone size, that table is used; D and trimming come from the DNA. The sample profile shows over 100,000 clones; about nine tenths of them were found once. The top ten clonotypes cover approximately 0.98% of the sample.

Here is what the overall study found, with its caveats: Participants were mostly white British, with more females than males. The authors suggested clonal diversity may have been underestimated. After two AZD1222 doses, spike-specific TCR breadth and depth were significantly higher than at day 0 and than in MenACWY recipients. Vaccine-associated CD4 TCRs spanned the whole spike protein, with dominant responses in regions 160-218 and 743-854. Epitopes outside the regions mutated in the B.1.351 and B.1.1.7 variants were reportedly recognized by nearly half of the unique spike-specific TCRs. Because no samples from the day 14 peak response were available, repertoires could be characterized only after the peak T cell response. In the small 56-69-year group, the increase in depth fell short of significance, most likely because of low power. Conclusions about previously exposed vaccinees are limited because only 6 or 7 AZD1222 recipients were SARS-CoV-2 seropositive at baseline.

The chain is assembled from TRBV10-3 and TRBJ2-7, with no confidently assigned D gene. The TCR sequence derives from an adult who received the AZD1222 COVID-19 vaccine. Specimen: peripheral blood, collected 28 days after the second AZD1222 dose. The DNA sequence is given as TGTGCCATCAGAAAGGACCCGGATGGGGAGCAGTACTTC. It translates as CAIRKDPDGEQYF.